The clone carrying this TCR beta chain was found once. This specimen belongs to a study of blood T cell repertoires in COVID-19. At the level of the study: Some COVID-19 samples were acute and others convalescent; all came from the United States, Italy and Spain.

The protocol was immunoSEQ multiplex PCR, while the TCRdb copy is restricted to in-frame clones and leaves out a portion. The sample yields 100,000 to 120,000 clones, nearly 90% seen once. The sequenced material came from peripheral blood. The clonotype comes from a human donor in a cohort sampled during active COVID-19.

In nucleotides, the CDR3 is TGTGCCAGTAGTGACAGGTGGGGCGAGACCCAGTACTTC. Translated: CASSDRWGETQYF. The chain is built from TRBV19 and TRBJ2-5, with TRBD1 as a possible D gene (6 bases). The CDR3 is 13 residues long. Germline assignment: CDR1 LNHDA and CDR2 SQIVND (reference sequence). V was trimmed by 5 bases and J by 5 bases, leaving 12 bases between them.